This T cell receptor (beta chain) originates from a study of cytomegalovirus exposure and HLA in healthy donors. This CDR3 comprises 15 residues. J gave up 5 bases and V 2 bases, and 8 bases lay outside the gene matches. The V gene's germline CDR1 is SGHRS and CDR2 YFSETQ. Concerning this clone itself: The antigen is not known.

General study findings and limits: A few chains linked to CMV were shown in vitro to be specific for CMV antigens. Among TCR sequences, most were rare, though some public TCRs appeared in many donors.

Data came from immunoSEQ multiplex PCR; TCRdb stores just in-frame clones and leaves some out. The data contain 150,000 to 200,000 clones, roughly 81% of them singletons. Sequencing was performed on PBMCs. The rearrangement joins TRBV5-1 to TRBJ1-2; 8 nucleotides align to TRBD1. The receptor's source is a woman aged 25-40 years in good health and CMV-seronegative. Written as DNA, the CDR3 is TGCGCCAGCAGCTTAGGGACGACAGGGGTTTATGGCTACACCTTC. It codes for CASSLGTTGVYGYTF.